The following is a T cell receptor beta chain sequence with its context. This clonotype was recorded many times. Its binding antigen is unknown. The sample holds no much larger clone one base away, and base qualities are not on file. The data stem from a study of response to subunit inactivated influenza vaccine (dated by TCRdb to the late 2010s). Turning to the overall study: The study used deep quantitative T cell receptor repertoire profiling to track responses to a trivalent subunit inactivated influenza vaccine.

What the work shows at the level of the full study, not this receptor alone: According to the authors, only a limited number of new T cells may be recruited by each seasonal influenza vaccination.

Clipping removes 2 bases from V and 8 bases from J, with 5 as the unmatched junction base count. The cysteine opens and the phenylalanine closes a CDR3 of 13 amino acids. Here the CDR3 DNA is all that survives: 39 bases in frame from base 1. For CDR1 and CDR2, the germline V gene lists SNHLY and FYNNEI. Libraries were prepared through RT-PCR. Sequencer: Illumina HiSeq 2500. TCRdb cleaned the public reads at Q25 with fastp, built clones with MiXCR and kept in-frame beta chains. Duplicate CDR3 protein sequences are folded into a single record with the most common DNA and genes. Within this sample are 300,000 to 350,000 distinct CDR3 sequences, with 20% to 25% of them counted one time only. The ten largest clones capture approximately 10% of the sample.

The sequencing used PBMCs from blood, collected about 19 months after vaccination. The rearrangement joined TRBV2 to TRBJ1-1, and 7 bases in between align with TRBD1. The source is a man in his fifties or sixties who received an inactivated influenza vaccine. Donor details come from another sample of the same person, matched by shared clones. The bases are TGTGCCAGCAGTGAAATTGGGACAGTAGAAGCTTTCTTT. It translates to CASSEIGTVEAFF. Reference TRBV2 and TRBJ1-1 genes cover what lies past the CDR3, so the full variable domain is EPEVTQTPSHQVTQMGQEVILRCVPISNHLYFYWYRQILGQKVEFLVSFYNNEISEKSEIFDDQFSVERPDGSNFTLKIRSTKLEDSAMYFCASSEIGTVEAFFGQGTRLTVV.